This T cell receptor (beta chain) is drawn from a study of blood T cell repertoires in COVID-19. Background on the study: Sites in the United States, Italy and Spain provided acute and convalescent COVID-19 samples. In each case, the material was cDNA or gDNA derived from T cells, B-cell-depleted T cells, or PBMCs.

This CDR3 is 14 amino acids long. Trimming removed 5 bases at V and 2 bases at J, with 12 bases between. Looked up from germline, CDR1 is SEHNR and CDR2 is FQNEAQ (reference sequence). In the original workflow: Cell counts per sample came from amplifying reference gene primers. The protocol was immunoSEQ multiplex PCR, while the TCRdb copy is restricted to in-frame clones and leaves out a portion. The D gene and trimming were derived from the DNA, and the V and J assignments and clone size from that table. The sample contains fewer than 250,000 clones, 85% to 90% of which appear only once. The sample comprised peripheral blood. The TCR comes from a woman aged 45-60 years with acute or convalescent COVID-19. This chain joins TRBV7-9 and TRBJ1-2, with TRBD1 as a possible D gene (6 bases). The CDR3 reads CASSTGTPNYGYTF. DNA for the CDR3: TGTGCCAGCAGCACTGGGACACCGAACTATGGCTACACCTTC.